The source of this TCR beta chain is a study of blood T cell repertoires in COVID-19. Study overall: Material from acute and convalescent COVID-19 was sourced from the United States, Italy and Spain. Nucleic acid was either cDNA or gDNA, and it came from T cells, B-cell-depleted T cells, or PBMCs.

Germline V gene sequence: CDR1 KGHSH, CDR2 LQKENI. This CDR3 contains 14 residues. The V end lost 3 bases, the J end lost 3 bases, and 6 bases lay between the germline ends. Per the original data handling: Amplification of reference gene primers provided the estimated nucleated cell counts. TCRdb's copy holds only in-frame clones and misses some; the assay was immunoSEQ multiplex PCR. D and trimming were read from the DNA, whereas the V and J calls and clone size are those reported in that table. The sample includes 200,000 to 250,000 clones, around 90% of them seen just once. V gene TRBV18 combines with J gene TRBJ2-6; D unresolved. The specimen was peripheral blood. The clonotype was recovered from a man between 60 and 70 years old with acute or convalescent COVID-19. The CDR3 reads CASSPSRGANVLTF. For the CDR3, the DNA is TGTGCCAGCTCACCGAGTCGTGGGGCCAACGTCCTGACTTTC.